This T cell receptor (beta chain) was recorded in a study of blood T cell repertoires in COVID-19. The overall study: Samples of COVID-19 (acute and convalescent) were obtained from the United States, Italy and Spain. The analysed material was cDNA or gDNA that came from T cells, B-cell-depleted T cells, or PBMCs.

Original methodology: Reference gene primer amplification in the assay estimated nucleated cell counts. Sequencing used immunoSEQ multiplex PCR; TCRdb keeps in-frame clones, though not all of them. V and J calls and clone size are those listed in that table; D and trimming were worked out from the DNA. This table holds over 120,000 clones, about three quarters found once. The CDR3 totals 16 residues. V shed 1 base and J shed 0 bases, with 12 bases lying between them. Germline-derived CDR1 and CDR2 are LGHDT and YNNKEL (reference sequence). This clone came up once. This receptor was taken from a woman between 50 and 59 years old with active or convalescent COVID-19. Sequenced input: peripheral blood. The rearrangement links TRBV3-1 (or the pseudogene TRBV3-2) to TRBJ1-2; no firm D call. CDR3 residues: CASSQGTGNPNYGYTF. The CDR3 bases are TGTGCCAGCAGCCAAGGAACGGGGAACCCTAACTATGGCTACACCTTC.